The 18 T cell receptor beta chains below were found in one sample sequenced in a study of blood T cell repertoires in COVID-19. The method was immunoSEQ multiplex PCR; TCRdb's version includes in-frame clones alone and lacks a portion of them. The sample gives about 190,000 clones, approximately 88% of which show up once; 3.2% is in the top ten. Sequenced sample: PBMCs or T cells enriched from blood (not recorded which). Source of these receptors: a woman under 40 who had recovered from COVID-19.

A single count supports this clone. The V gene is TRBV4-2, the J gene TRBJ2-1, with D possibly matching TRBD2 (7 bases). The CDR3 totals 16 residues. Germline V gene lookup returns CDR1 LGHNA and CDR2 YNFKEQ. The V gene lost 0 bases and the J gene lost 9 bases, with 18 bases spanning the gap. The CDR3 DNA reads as TGTGCCAGCAGCCAAGATAGGACGGGGGGCAGGGGTGAGCAGTTCTTC. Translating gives CASSQDRTGGRGEQFF.

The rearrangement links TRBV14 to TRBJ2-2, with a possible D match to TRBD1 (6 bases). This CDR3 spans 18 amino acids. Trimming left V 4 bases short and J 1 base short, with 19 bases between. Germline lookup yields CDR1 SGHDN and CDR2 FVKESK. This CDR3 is CASSPGGYRDENTGELFF. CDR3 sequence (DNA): TGTGCCAGCAGCCCGGGTGGGTACAGGGATGAGAACACCGGGGAGCTGTTTTTT.

CDR3 protein: CASSPRTSGSVRRGLGEQYF. As DNA, the CDR3 is TGTGCCAGCAGCCCCCGGACTAGCGGGAGTGTCCGCCGGGGGCTGGGCGAGCAGTACTTC. The chain links TRBV6-6 to TRBJ2-7; 13 bases fit TRBD2. In germline, CDR1 is MNHNY, CDR2 SVGAGI (reference sequence). Trimming removed 6 bases from V and 6 bases from J; junction bases left unmatched: 23. The CDR3 is made up of 20 amino acids.

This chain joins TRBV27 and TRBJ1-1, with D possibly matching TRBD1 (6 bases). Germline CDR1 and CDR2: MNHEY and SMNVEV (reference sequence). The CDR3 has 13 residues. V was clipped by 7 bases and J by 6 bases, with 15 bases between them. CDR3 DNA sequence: TGTGCCAGCACAAAACAGGGCTCCGCTGAAGCTTTCTTT. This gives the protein CASTKQGSAEAFF.

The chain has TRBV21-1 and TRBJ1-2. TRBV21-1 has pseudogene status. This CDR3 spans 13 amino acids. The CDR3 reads CASSKRGFRGYTF. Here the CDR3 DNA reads TGTGCCAGCAGCAAAAGAGGGTTCCGTGGCTACACCTTC.

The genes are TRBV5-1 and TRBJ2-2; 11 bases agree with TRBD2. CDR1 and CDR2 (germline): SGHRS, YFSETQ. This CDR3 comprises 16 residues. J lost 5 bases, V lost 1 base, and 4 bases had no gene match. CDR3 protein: CASSLLTSGGTGELFF. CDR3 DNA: TGCGCCAGCAGCTTGTTAACTAGCGGGGGAACCGGGGAGCTGTTTTTT.

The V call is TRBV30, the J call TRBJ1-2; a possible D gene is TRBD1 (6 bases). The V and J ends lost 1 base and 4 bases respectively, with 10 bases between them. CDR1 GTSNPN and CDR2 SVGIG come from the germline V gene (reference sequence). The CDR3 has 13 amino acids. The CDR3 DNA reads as TGTGCCTGGAGTGGACAGGAGTCCTATGGCTACACCTTC. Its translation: CAWSGQESYGYTF.

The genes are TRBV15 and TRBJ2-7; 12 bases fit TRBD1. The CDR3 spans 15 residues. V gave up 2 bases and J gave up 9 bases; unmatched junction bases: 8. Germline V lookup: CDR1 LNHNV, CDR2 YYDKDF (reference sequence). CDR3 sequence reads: CATSRTGTGGYVQYF. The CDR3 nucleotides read TGTGCCACCAGCAGAACCGGGACAGGGGGCTATGTGCAGTACTTC.

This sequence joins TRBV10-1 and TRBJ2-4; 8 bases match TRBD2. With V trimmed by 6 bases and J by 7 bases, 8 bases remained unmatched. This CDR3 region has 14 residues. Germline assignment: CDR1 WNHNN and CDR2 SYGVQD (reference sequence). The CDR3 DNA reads TGCGCCAGCAGCCCGGGGGGGCCGGGGAACATTCAGTACTTC. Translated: CASSPGGPGNIQYF.

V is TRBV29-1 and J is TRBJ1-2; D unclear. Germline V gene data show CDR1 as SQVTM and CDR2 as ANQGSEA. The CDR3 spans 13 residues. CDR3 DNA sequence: TGCAGGATCGCTGCTGACTGGAACTATGGCTACACCTTC. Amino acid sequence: CRIAADWNYGYTF.

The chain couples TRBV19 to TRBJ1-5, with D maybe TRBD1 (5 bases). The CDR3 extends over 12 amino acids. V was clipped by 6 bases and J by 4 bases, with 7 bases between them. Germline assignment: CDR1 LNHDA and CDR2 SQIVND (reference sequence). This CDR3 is CASSDRNQPQHF. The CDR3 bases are TGTGCCAGTAGCGACAGAAATCAGCCCCAGCATTTT.

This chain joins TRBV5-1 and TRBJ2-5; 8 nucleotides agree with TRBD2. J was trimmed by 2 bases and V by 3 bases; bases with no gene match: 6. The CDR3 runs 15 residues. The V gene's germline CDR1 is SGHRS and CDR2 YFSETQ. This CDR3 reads CASSSAGTRQETQYF. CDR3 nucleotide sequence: TGCGCCAGCAGCTCCGCCGGGACTAGGCAAGAGACCCAGTACTTC.

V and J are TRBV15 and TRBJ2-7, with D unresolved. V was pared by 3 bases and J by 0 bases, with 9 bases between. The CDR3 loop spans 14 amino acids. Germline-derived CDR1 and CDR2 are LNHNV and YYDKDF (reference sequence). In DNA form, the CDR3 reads TGTGCCACCAGCAGGGAACCGGGCTCCTACGAGCAGTACTTC. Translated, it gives CATSREPGSYEQYF.

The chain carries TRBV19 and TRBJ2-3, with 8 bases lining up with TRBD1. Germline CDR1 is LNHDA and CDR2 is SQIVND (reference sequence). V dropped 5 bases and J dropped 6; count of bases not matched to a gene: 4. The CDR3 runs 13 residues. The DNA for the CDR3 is TGTGCCAGTAGTGTGACAGGGGCGGATACGCAGTATTTT. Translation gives CASSVTGADTQYF. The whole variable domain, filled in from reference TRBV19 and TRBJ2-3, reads DGGITQSPKYLFRKEGQNVTLSCEQNLNHDAMYWYRQDPGQGLRLIYYSQIVNDFQKGDIAEGYSVSREKKESFPLTVTSAQKNPTAFYLCASSVTGADTQYFGPGTRLTVL.

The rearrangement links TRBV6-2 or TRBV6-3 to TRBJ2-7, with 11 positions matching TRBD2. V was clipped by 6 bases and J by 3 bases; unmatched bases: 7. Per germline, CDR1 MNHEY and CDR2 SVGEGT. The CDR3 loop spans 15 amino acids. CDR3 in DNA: TGTGCCAGCAGCGAACGGACTAGCGGGTACTACGAGCAGTACGTC. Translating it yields CASSERTSGYYEQYV.

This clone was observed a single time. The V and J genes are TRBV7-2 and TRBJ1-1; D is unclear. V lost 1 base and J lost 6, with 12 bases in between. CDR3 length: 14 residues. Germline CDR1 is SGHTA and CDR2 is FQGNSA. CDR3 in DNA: TGTGCCAGCAGCTTAGGACCCCTGGGAGCTGAAGCTTTCTTT. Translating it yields CASSLGPLGAEAFF.

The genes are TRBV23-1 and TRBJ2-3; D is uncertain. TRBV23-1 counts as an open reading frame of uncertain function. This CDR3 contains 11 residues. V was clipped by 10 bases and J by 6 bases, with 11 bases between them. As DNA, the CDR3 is TGCGCCAACCTATACGGGGATACGCAGTATTTT. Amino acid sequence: CANLYGDTQYF.

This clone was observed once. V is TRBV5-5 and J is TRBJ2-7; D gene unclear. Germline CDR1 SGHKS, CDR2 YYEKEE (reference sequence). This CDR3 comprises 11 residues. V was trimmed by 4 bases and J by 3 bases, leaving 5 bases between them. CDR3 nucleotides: TGTGCCAGCAGCCGAGACTACGAGCAGTACTTC. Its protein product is CASSRDYEQYF. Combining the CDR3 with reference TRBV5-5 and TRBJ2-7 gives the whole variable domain DAGVTQSPTHLIKTRGQQVTLRCSPISGHKSVSWYQQVLGQGPQFIFQYYEKEERGRGNFPDRFSARQFPNYSSELNVNALLLGDSALYLCASSRDYEQYFGPGTRLTVT.